This T cell receptor (beta chain) was identified during a study of blood T cells in healthy people across ages. Together with a sample-barcoded 5' primer, a J-beta primer mix was included in a second PCR lasting about 6 to 11 cycles. Each CDR3 protein gets one entry after TCRdb re-called the 5' RACE reads with MiXCR. Of about a million distinct CDR3 sequences listed, roughly two fifths are singletons. Germline V gene lookup returns CDR1 SGHRS and CDR2 YFSETQ. This CDR3 has 15 amino acids. The specimen was blood. The J gene is TRBJ2-1, the V gene TRBV5-1; possibly TRBD2 for D (5 bases). The last part of the DNA fits TRBJ2-7 better; the J call may be wrong. This clonotype was sampled from a man in his late teens or twenties in good health. The CDR3 spells CASSGPERVINEQYF. CDR3 DNA: TGCGCCAGCAGTGGGCCGGAGAGGGTGATCAATGAGCAGTACTTC.